This entry lists 13 T cell receptor beta chains sequenced from one sample in a study of shared clonotypes between healthy human individuals. TCRdb's copy holds only in-frame clones and misses some; the assay was immunoSEQ multiplex PCR. The table shows approximately 2.4 million clones, with approximately 95% occurring only once. The sample taken for sequencing was naive CD4+ T cells sorted from blood. Subset described: CD45RA+ positively selected. The origin of the receptors is a young man in good health.

As to this clone: This sample also contains other DNA sequences that code for the same CDR3. This sequence joins TRBV6-5 and TRBJ1-1; 8 positions agree with TRBD1. The germline gives CDR1 MNHEY, CDR2 SVGAGI. The junction had 3 bases not matched to a gene; V was cut back by 6 bases and J by 0 bases. CDR3 length: 14 amino acids. In nucleotides, the CDR3 is TGTGCCAGCAGCAGGACAGGGTTGAACACTGAAGCTTTCTTT. It encodes CASSRTGLNTEAFF.

The chain carries TRBV30 and TRBJ2-3, with 15 bases lining up with TRBD2. The CDR3 is 18 amino acids. Germline trimming cut 0 bases from V and 6 bases from J; bases unmatched to any gene: 10. CDR1 is GTSNPN and CDR2 is SVGIG in the germline V gene (reference sequence). The CDR3: CAWSVTRTSGRAGDTQYF. DNA for the CDR3: TGTGCCTGGAGTGTAACCCGGACTAGCGGGAGGGCCGGGGATACGCAGTATTTT.

The chain links TRBV11-1 to TRBJ2-5; 10 bases are a match to TRBD2. This CDR3 contains 17 residues. Germline lookup yields CDR1 SGHAT and CDR2 FQDESV (reference sequence). Trimming took 5 bases from V and 1 from J; bases not matched to a gene: 10. The CDR3 region is CASSPPRGTSAQETQYF. As DNA, the CDR3 is TGTGCCAGCAGCCCCCCGCGGGGGACTAGCGCCCAAGAGACCCAGTACTTC.

The J gene is TRBJ2-4, the V gene TRBV5-4; TRBD2 aligns across 9 bases. The CDR3 loop spans 16 amino acids. With V trimmed by 0 bases and J by 2 bases, 3 bases remained unmatched. Germline lookup yields CDR1 SGHNT and CDR2 YYREEE (reference sequence). The CDR3 loop reads CASSLGSGSSKNIQYF. The DNA for the CDR3 is TGTGCCAGCAGCTTGGGTAGCGGGAGTTCCAAAAACATTCAGTACTTC.

This rearrangement joins TRBV4-1 to TRBJ1-6, with 7 bases matching TRBD1. Germline CDR1 MGHRA, CDR2 YSYEKL. The CDR3 extends over 16 amino acids. Germline trimming cut 4 bases from V and 7 bases from J; bases unmatched to any gene: 10. CDR3 sequence: CASSPLLQGRNSPLHF. CDR3 bases: TGCGCCAGCAGCCCCCTTTTACAGGGGAGGAATTCACCCCTCCACTTT.

The V and J genes are TRBV30 and TRBJ2-7, with D possibly called TRBD1 or TRBD2 (5 bases each). The CDR3 contains 14 residues. The V and J ends lost 3 bases and 0 bases respectively, with 12 bases between them. The germline gives CDR1 GTSNPN, CDR2 SVGIG (reference sequence). This chain's CDR3 is CAWRDGTSSYEQYF. Written as DNA, the CDR3 is TGTGCCTGGAGGGACGGGACGAGCTCCTACGAGCAGTACTTC.

V gene TRBV19 combines with J gene TRBJ2-1; the D gene is possibly TRBD1 (6 bases). The germline V gene has CDR1 LNHDA and CDR2 SQIVND (reference sequence). The CDR3 totals 14 residues. Deletions cut 7 bases from V and 4 bases from J, with 14 bases between. DNA for the CDR3: TGTGCCAGTACAGGGGAAAGACGATACAATGAGCAGTTCTTC. Amino acid sequence: CASTGERRYNEQFF.

The V call is TRBV5-6, the J call TRBJ2-2; 11 nucleotides match TRBD2. This CDR3 comprises 15 residues. In germline, CDR1 is SGHDT, CDR2 YYEEEE. V lost 2 bases to trimming and J lost 6 bases; unmatched junction nucleotides: 3. The CDR3 nucleotides are TGTGCCAGCAGCTTCCGACTAGCGGGACCCGGGGAGCTGTTTTTT. Translation gives CASSFRLAGPGELFF.

This clone occurred a few times. Additional DNA sequences in this sample encode the identical CDR3. The rearrangement joins TRBV6-1 to TRBJ1-2; D not resolved. The germline V gene encodes CDR1 MNHNS and CDR2 SASEGT. The CDR3 totals 13 residues. Trimming removed 3 bases from V and 3 bases from J, with 8 bases in between. The CDR3 coding sequence is TGTGCCAGCAGTGAGGAGGGATACTATGGCTACACCTTC. Residues: CASSEEGYYGYTF.

This clone was counted between two and nine times. Other DNA sequences in the same sample also yield this CDR3. This sequence joins TRBV18 and TRBJ2-7; TRBD2 matches at 11 bases. V lost 6 bases to trimming and J lost 3 bases; unmatched junction nucleotides: 7. The length of the CDR3 is 15 residues. Germline values: CDR1 KGHSH, CDR2 LQKENI. The CDR3: CASSPGTSGSYEQYF. In DNA form, the CDR3 reads TGTGCCAGCTCTCCCGGCACTAGCGGGAGCTACGAGCAGTACTTC.

Comments on this clone: Other nucleotide sequences in the sample specify the same CDR3. The chain recombines TRBV18 with TRBJ2-7; D is unresolved. Trimming took off 6 bases at V and 1 base at J, with 10 bases between the two ends. The length of the CDR3 is 13 residues. CDR1 is KGHSH, CDR2 LQKENI, per germline. The CDR3 nucleotides are TGTGCCAGCTCTCCATATAGTTCCTACGAGCAGTACTTC. Translating it yields CASSPYSSYEQYF.

V and J are TRBV10-3 and TRBJ2-7; 7 bases are a match to TRBD2. The CDR3 contains 15 residues. Per germline, CDR1 ENHRY and CDR2 SYGVKD. The ends lost 11 bases at V and 4 bases at J; junction bases unmatched: 17. In DNA, the CDR3 is TGTGCCTCAAAACACATTATAAATAGCGGGTACGAGCAGTACTTC. Translating it yields CASKHIINSGYEQYF.

In DNA form, the CDR3 reads TGTGCCAGCAGGGTCAGCGGGCAATTAGGAGATGAGCAGTTCTTC. It is translated as CASRVSGQLGDEQFF. The chain joins TRBV6-1 to TRBJ2-1, with D possibly being TRBD2 (6 bases). The CDR3 length is 15 residues. With 6 bases removed from V and 8 bases from J, the gap between germline ends came to 20 bases. The germline gives CDR1 MNHNS, CDR2 SASEGT.